The 9 T cell receptor beta chains listed next were all sequenced from one sample in a study of blood T cell repertoires in COVID-19. Data came from immunoSEQ multiplex PCR; TCRdb stores just in-frame clones and leaves some out. The sample lists some 120,000 clones, around nine tenths occurring once. The sample taken for sequencing was peripheral blood. These receptors were taken from a man aged 45-65 years with COVID-19, enrolled during active disease.

J is TRBJ2-7 and V is TRBV5-6, with D possibly being TRBD2 (5 bases). The germline V gene encodes CDR1 SGHDT and CDR2 YYEEEE. This CDR3 has 13 residues. V dropped 1 base and J dropped 4 bases, with 9 bases sitting between them. The CDR3 region has the DNA TGTGCCAGCAGCTTGACCGGCGGGTACGAGCAGTACGTC. This sequence encodes CASSLTGGYEQYV.

This clone was seen a single time. The rearrangement links TRBV2 to TRBJ2-7, with TRBD1 identical over 8 bases. Germline V gives CDR1 SNHLY, CDR2 FYNNEI. The CDR3 has 15 residues. The V segment lost 2 bases and the J segment 1 base; nucleotides outside the gene matches: 4. The CDR3 coding sequence is TGTGCCAGCAGTGAACAGGGGGCGGCTTCCTACGAGCAGTACTTC. It yields the protein CASSEQGAASYEQYF.

The chain uses TRBV19 and TRBJ2-1; tentatively, D is TRBD1 (5 bases). The V gene lost 9 bases and the J gene lost 3 bases, with 15 bases spanning the gap. Germline CDR1 LNHDA, CDR2 SQIVND (reference sequence). This CDR3 has 14 residues. This CDR3 is CASRADRNYNEQFF. The CDR3 DNA is TGTGCCAGCAGGGCGGATAGGAACTACAATGAGCAGTTCTTC.

This clone was detected only a few times. The rearrangement joins TRBV2 to TRBJ2-7; maybe TRBD2 (6 bases). The CDR3 extends over 13 amino acids. Germline values: CDR1 SNHLY, CDR2 FYNNEI. Trimming cost V 8 bases and J 5 bases, with 16 bases left between them. CDR3: CASRETSIHEQYF. The CDR3 DNA reads TGTGCCAGCCGGGAGACCTCTATCCACGAGCAGTACTTC.

V gene TRBV9 combines with J gene TRBJ2-7; 9 bases match TRBD1. Germline V gene data show CDR1 as SGDLS and CDR2 as YYNGEE. Trimming at V came to 4 bases and at J to 0 bases, leaving 11 bases not matched to a gene. The CDR3 extends over 17 amino acids. CDR3 in DNA: TGTGCCAGCAGCTCAGAAGTCGGGACAGGGAGCTCCTACGAGCAGTACGTC. It specifies CASSSEVGTGSSYEQYV.

The V and J genes are TRBV5-1 and TRBJ2-1, with TRBD1 matching 8 bases. V shed 2 bases, J shed 7 bases, and the junction held 11 bases outside the gene matches. Looked up from germline, CDR1 is SGHRS and CDR2 is YFSETQ. CDR3 size: 16 residues. Here the CDR3 DNA reads TGCGCCAGCAGCTTACTCGGGGGACAGGTCCTTAATGAGCAGTTCTTC. Its protein is CASSLLGGQVLNEQFF.

V usage is TRBV27 and J usage is TRBJ1-1, with 7 bases fitting TRBD1. The V segment lost 6 bases and the J segment 11 bases; nucleotides outside the gene matches: 12. Germline CDR1 reads MNHEY; CDR2 reads SMNVEV (reference sequence). The CDR3 covers 13 residues. The CDR3 loop reads CASSLLGQRMAFF. CDR3 nucleotides: TGTGCCAGCAGCCTACTGGGACAGAGGATGGCTTTCTTT.

The chain combines TRBV3-1 (or the pseudogene TRBV3-2) with TRBJ2-2; D might be TRBD2 (5 bases). The germline CDR1 and CDR2 sequences are LGHDT and YNNKEL (reference sequence). V was shortened by 1 base and J by 5 bases, with 11 bases between the two germline ends. This CDR3 is 15 amino acids long. DNA of the CDR3: TGTGCCAGCAGCCAAGCGGGAACTGGAACCGGGGAGCTGTTTTTT. Protein: CASSQAGTGTGELFF.

This rearrangement joins TRBV4-3 to TRBJ2-2; 7 bases match TRBD2. Trimming at V came to 1 base and at J to 6 bases, leaving 5 bases not matched to a gene. The CDR3 contains 15 residues. Per the germline V gene, CDR1 is LGHNA and CDR2 is YSLEER. CDR3 in amino acids: CASSQGAGVAGELFF. The CDR3 DNA follows: TGCGCCAGCAGCCAAGGGGCGGGAGTTGCCGGGGAGCTGTTTTTT.